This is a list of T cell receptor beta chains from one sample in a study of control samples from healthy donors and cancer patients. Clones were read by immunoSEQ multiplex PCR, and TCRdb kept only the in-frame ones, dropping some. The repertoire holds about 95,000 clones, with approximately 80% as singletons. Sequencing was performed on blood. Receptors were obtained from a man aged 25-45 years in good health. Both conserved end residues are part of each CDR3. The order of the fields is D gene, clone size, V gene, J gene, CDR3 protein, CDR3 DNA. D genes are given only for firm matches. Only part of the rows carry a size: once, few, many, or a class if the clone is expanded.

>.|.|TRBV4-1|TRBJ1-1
CASSPQTGITEAFF
TGCGCCAGCAGCCCTCAAACAGGGATCACTGAAGCTTTCTTT
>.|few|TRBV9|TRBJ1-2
CASSVGGVYTF
TGTGCCAGCAGCGTAGGAGGCGTCTACACCTTC
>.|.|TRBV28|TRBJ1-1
CASSLRTNEAFF
TGTGCCAGCAGTTTGCGGACAAACGAAGCTTTCTTT
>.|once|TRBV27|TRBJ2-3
CASSPRVVTDTQYF
TGTGCCAGCAGTCCTCGGGTAGTTACAGATACGCAGTATTTT
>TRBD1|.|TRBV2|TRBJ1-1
CASRGQPVNTEAFF
TGTGCCAGCAGGGGACAGCCGGTGAACACTGAAGCTTTCTTT
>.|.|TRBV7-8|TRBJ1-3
CASSLERGNTIYF
TGTGCCAGCAGCTTAGAGAGGGGAAACACCATATATTTT
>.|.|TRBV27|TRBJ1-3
CASSPHGRTGNTIYF
TGTGCCAGCAGTCCCCACGGTCGCACTGGAAACACCATATATTTT
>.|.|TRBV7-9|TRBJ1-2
CASSEGRRSHGYTF
TGTGCCAGCAGCGAAGGGAGGCGGTCACATGGCTACACCTTC
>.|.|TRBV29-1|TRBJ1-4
CSVETEPNEKLFF
TGCAGCGTTGAGACAGAGCCTAATGAAAAACTGTTTTTT
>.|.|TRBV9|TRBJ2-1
CASSVAEGVNEQFF
TGTGCCAGCAGCGTAGCTGAGGGGGTGAATGAGCAGTTCTTC
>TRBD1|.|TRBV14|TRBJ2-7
CANRRQGGPYEQYF
TGTGCCAACCGAAGACAGGGGGGCCCCTACGAGCAGTACTTC
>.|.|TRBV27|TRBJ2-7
CASSFRGNEQYF
TGTGCCAGCTCCTTTAGGGGCAACGAGCAGTACTTC
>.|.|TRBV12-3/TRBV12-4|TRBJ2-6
CASSPGANVLTF
TGTGCCAGCAGCCCTGGGGCCAACGTCCTGACTTTC
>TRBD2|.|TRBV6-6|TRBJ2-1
CASSSPGLADYNEQFF
TGTGCCAGCAGTTCCCCGGGACTAGCGGACTACAATGAGCAGTTCTTC
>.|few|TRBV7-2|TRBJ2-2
CASSLEGNTGELFF
TGTGCCAGCAGCTTAGAGGGGAACACCGGGGAGCTGTTTTTT
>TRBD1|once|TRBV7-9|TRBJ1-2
CASRAGTDYGYTF
TGTGCCAGCAGAGCCGGGACAGACTATGGCTACACCTTC
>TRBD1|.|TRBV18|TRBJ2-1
CASSPDRVNEQFF
TGTGCCAGCTCACCAGACAGGGTCAATGAGCAGTTCTTC
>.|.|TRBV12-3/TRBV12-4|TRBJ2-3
CASSAKQNTQYF
TGTGCCAGCAGTGCCAAACAAAATACGCAGTATTTT
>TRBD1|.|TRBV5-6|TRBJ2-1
CASSLRDSDNEQFF
TGTGCCAGCAGCTTGCGGGACAGTGACAATGAGCAGTTCTTC
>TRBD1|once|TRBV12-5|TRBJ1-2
CASGPPTGTGPGYTF
TGTGCTAGTGGCCCCCCTACCGGGACAGGGCCGGGCTACACCTTC
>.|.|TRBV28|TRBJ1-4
CASRKPPDGNEKLFF
TGTGCCAGCAGGAAACCCCCGGACGGGAATGAAAAACTGTTTTTT
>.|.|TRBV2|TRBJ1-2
CASSTWGGRDYGYTF
TGTGCCAGCAGTACTTGGGGGGGGCGCGACTATGGCTACACCTTC
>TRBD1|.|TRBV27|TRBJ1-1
CASSLSRDRYEAFF
TGTGCCAGCAGTTTATCGAGGGACAGGTATGAAGCTTTCTTT
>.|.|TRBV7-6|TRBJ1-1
CASSWGGSEAFF
TGTGCCAGCAGCTGGGGGGGGTCTGAAGCTTTCTTT
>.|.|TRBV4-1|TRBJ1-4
CASSQISTTNEKLFF
TGCGCCAGCAGCCAAATCAGCACAACTAATGAAAAACTGTTTTTT
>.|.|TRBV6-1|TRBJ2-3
CASSEERTDTQYF
TGTGCCAGCAGTGAAGAGAGGACAGATACGCAGTATTTT
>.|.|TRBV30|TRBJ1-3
CAWRRFGRNSGNTIYF
TGTGCCTGGCGGCGTTTCGGACGTAACTCTGGAAACACCATATATTTT
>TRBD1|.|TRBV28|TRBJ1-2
CASSLEGAGGYGYTF
TGTGCCAGCAGTTTAGAGGGGGCAGGAGGCTATGGCTACACCTTC